Each of the 26 T cell receptor beta chains below was sequenced from the same sample in a study of siplizumab effects on memory and regulatory T cells. The table came from immunoSEQ multiplex PCR; TCRdb's copy has only in-frame clones and leaves some out. Of about 120,000 clones in the sample, around 94% were seen once. Sequencing was performed on non-Treg CD4+ T cells sorted from blood. These receptors were collected from a human donor in good health.

V and J are TRBV19 and TRBJ2-2; D assignment may be TRBD1 or TRBD2 (6 bases each). The CDR3 consists of 17 residues. Germline V gene lookup returns CDR1 LNHDA and CDR2 SQIVND (reference sequence). Trimming cost V 7 bases and J 4 bases, with 22 bases left between them. The CDR3 DNA follows: TGTGCCAGTATCGGGGCGGGCGGGACACACCCCACCGGGGAGCTGTTTTTT. As protein: CASIGAGGTHPTGELFF.

The gene calls are TRBV7-2 and TRBJ1-3, with 7 bases identical to TRBD1. Germline loops: CDR1 SGHTA, CDR2 FQGNSA. The CDR3 totals 15 residues. V shed 3 bases, J shed 0 bases, and the junction held 2 bases outside the gene matches. This CDR3 reads CASSLHRGSGNTIYF. CDR3 in DNA: TGTGCCAGCAGCTTGCACAGGGGCTCTGGAAACACCATATATTTT. Together with reference TRBV7-2 and TRBJ1-3, the CDR3 gives the full variable domain: GAGVSQSPSNKVTEKGKDVELRCDPISGHTALYWYRQSLGQGLEFLIYFQGNSAPDKSGLPSDRFSAERTGGSVSTLTIQRTQQEDSAVYLCASSLHRGSGNTIYFGEGSWLTVV.

J is TRBJ1-4 and V is TRBV18, with D tentatively TRBD1 (6 bases). This CDR3 contains 16 residues. Germline V gives CDR1 KGHSH, CDR2 LQKENI. Trimming left V 3 bases short and J 3 bases short, with 14 bases between. As DNA, the CDR3 is TGTGCCAGCTCACCGTCGGGGGCTGGTGCTAATGAAAAACTGTTTTTT. This codes for CASSPSGAGANEKLFF. Full variable domain (outside the CDR3, taken from reference TRBV18 and TRBJ1-4): NAGVMQNPRHLVRRRGQEARLRCSPMKGHSHVYWYRQLPEEGLKFMVYLQKENIIDESGMPKERFSAEFPKEGPSILRIQQVVRGDSAAYFCASSPSGAGANEKLFFGSGTQLSVL.

The chain employs TRBV6-1 and TRBJ1-2; D might be TRBD1 (6 bases). Germline lookup yields CDR1 MNHNS and CDR2 SASEGT. V was shortened by 7 bases and J by 0 bases, with 12 bases between the two germline ends. The CDR3 spans 14 residues. CDR3 bases: TGTGCCAGCACCCAGGGGCCCGCTAACTATGGCTACACCTTC. It codes for CASTQGPANYGYTF.

This clone showed up just once. This rearrangement joins TRBV4-3 to TRBJ1-1, with D uncertain. This CDR3 region has 11 residues. Germline CDR1 and CDR2: LGHNA and YSLEER. The germline V and J ends were trimmed by 7 bases and 3 bases, with 6 bases remaining between them. In nucleotides, the CDR3 is TGCGCCAGCATCCATGACACTGAAGCTTTCTTT. Amino acid sequence: CASIHDTEAFF.

The V call is TRBV27, the J call TRBJ2-7; 11 bases agree with TRBD1. J lost 7 bases, V lost 8 bases, and 13 bases had no gene match. Per the germline V gene, CDR1 is MNHEY and CDR2 is SMNVEV (reference sequence). The CDR3 loop spans 15 amino acids. The DNA for the CDR3 is TGTGCCAGCTACACTCCGGGACAGGGGGGCGGGGAGCAGTACTTC. Translation gives CASYTPGQGGGEQYF.

The CDR3 loop is CAGRGFTSYEQYF. CDR3 coding DNA: TGTGCCGGACGGGGGTTTACCTCCTACGAGCAGTACTTC. This chain joins TRBV2 and TRBJ2-7; D possibly corresponds to TRBD2 (6 bases). This CDR3 comprises 13 residues. In germline, CDR1 is SNHLY, CDR2 FYNNEI. Trimming took off 11 bases at V and 0 bases at J, with 14 bases between the two ends.

The J gene is TRBJ1-5, the V gene TRBV2; 9 bases align to TRBD1. V lost 4 bases and J lost 2; bases outside the gene matches: 0. The CDR3 sequence is 14 residues long. The germline gives CDR1 SNHLY, CDR2 FYNNEI. CDR3 sequence: CASSGDRGNQPQHF. The CDR3 coding sequence is TGTGCCAGCAGTGGGGACAGGGGCAATCAGCCCCAGCATTTT.

Note on this clone: At the DNA level, this CDR3 is encoded by other sequences in the same sample as well. The chain recombines TRBV2 with TRBJ2-2; D ambiguous. V was trimmed by 0 bases and J by 7 bases, leaving 0 bases between them. There are 11 residues in the CDR3. The V gene's germline CDR1 is SNHLY and CDR2 FYNNEI. The CDR3 sequence is CASSEAGELFF. CDR3 in DNA: TGTGCCAGCAGTGAAGCCGGGGAGCTGTTTTTT. The whole variable domain, remainder taken from reference TRBV2 and TRBJ2-2, is EPEVTQTPSHQVTQMGQEVILRCVPISNHLYFYWYRQILGQKVEFLVSFYNNEISEKSEIFDDQFSVERPDGSNFTLKIRSTKLEDSAMYFCASSEAGELFFGEGSRLTVL.

V and J are TRBV7-2 and TRBJ1-5; D gene ambiguous. Germline-derived CDR1 and CDR2 are SGHTA and FQGNSA. Trimming shortened V by 3 bases and J by 0 bases, and 6 bases separated the two germline ends. CDR3 length equals 14 residues. The CDR3 is CASSLYHSNQPQHF. CDR3 bases: TGTGCCAGCAGCTTGTATCATAGCAATCAGCCCCAGCATTTT.

The chain carries TRBV25-1 and TRBJ2-5; TRBD1 matches at 8 bases. The ends lost 6 bases at V and 4 bases at J; junction bases unmatched: 7. The germline V gene has CDR1 MGHDK and CDR2 SYGVNS. The CDR3 length is 14 residues. In nucleotides, the CDR3 is TGTGCCAGCAGCCCCACAGGGGGGAGAGAGACCCAGTACTTC. Its translation: CASSPTGGRETQYF.

This chain joins TRBV5-8 and TRBJ2-3; D unclear. The CDR3 totals 15 residues. Germline-derived CDR1 and CDR2 are SGHTS and YDEGEE. The V and J ends lost 0 bases and 2 bases respectively, with 10 bases between them. CDR3 in DNA: TGTGCCAGCAGCTTGGCGAAGGGATTCACAGATACGCAGTATTTT. This gives the protein CASSLAKGFTDTQYF.

The chain uses TRBV29-1 and TRBJ1-2; D may be TRBD1 (6 bases). Germline values: CDR1 SQVTM, CDR2 ANQGSEA. CDR3 size: 12 residues. V gave up 6 bases and J gave up 5 bases, with 13 bases separating them. CDR3 DNA sequence: TGCAGCGTCGGACAGCGGTCTTATGGCTACACCTTC. This sequence encodes CSVGQRSYGYTF.

V gene TRBV5-6 combines with J gene TRBJ1-2; D not certain. Germline V gene lookup returns CDR1 SGHDT and CDR2 YYEEEE. This CDR3 contains 12 residues. Trimming shortened V by 0 bases and J by 6 bases, and 6 bases separated the two germline ends. CDR3 protein: CASSLEVDGYTF. In DNA form, the CDR3 reads TGTGCCAGCAGCTTGGAGGTGGATGGCTACACCTTC.

The chain carries TRBV28 and TRBJ2-3; D possibly corresponds to TRBD2 (6 bases). Trimming removed 3 bases at V and 0 bases at J, with 16 bases between. The CDR3 sequence is 17 residues long. Germline assignment: CDR1 MDHEN and CDR2 SYDVKM. The CDR3 region is CASSFALSAGSTDTQYF. The DNA for the CDR3 is TGTGCCAGCAGTTTTGCGCTATCAGCGGGCAGCACAGATACGCAGTATTTT.

This clone was detected only once. V is TRBV4-1 and J is TRBJ1-2; unclear D gene. The CDR3 totals 16 residues. Germline CDR1 and CDR2: MGHRA and YSYEKL. The V gene lost 2 bases and the J gene lost 1 base, with 14 bases spanning the gap. CDR3 nucleotide sequence: TGCGCCAGCAGCCAACCCACTAGGGAAGTTAACTATGGCTACACCTTC. Translated, it gives CASSQPTREVNYGYTF.

The J gene is TRBJ1-1, the V gene TRBV6-6; no firm D call. Trimming took 6 bases from V and 4 from J, leaving 15 bases between them. Germline-derived CDR1 and CDR2 are MNHNY and SVGAGI (reference sequence). The CDR3 runs to 14 residues. DNA for the CDR3: TGTGCCAGCAGACCGCCTAGGGATGCCACTGAAGCTTTCTTT. This translates into CASRPPRDATEAFF.

The genes are TRBV7-3 and TRBJ2-5; no firm D call. Per the germline V gene, CDR1 is SGHTA and CDR2 is FQGTGA. CDR3 length: 14 amino acids. Trimming shortened V by 3 bases and J by 2 bases, and 10 bases separated the two germline ends. The CDR3 sequence is CASSFRSPQETQYF. The CDR3 nucleotides are TGTGCCAGCAGCTTTCGTTCTCCTCAAGAGACCCAGTACTTC. The full variable domain, rest sourced from reference TRBV7-3 and TRBJ2-5, is GAGVSQTPSNKVTEKGKYVELRCDPISGHTALYWYRQSLGQGPEFLIYFQGTGAADDSGLPNDRFFAVRPEGSVSTLKIQRTERGDSAVYLCASSFRSPQETQYFGPGTRLLVL.

The chain has TRBV14 and TRBJ2-3; tentative D call: TRBD1 (5 bases). The CDR3 loop spans 17 amino acids. The germline V and J ends were trimmed by 0 bases and 6 bases, with 19 bases remaining between them. Germline-derived CDR1 and CDR2 are SGHDN and FVKESK. CDR3 sequence (DNA): TGTGCCAGCAGCCAAGATCTAGGATATGGGGCACGGGATACGCAGTATTTT. Translated: CASSQDLGYGARDTQYF.

The chain employs TRBV12-5 and TRBJ2-2, with D unclear. The CDR3 totals 12 residues. The V gene lost 6 bases and the J gene lost 4 bases, with 6 bases spanning the gap. Germline values: CDR1 LGHNT, CDR2 FRNRAP. The CDR3 bases are TGTGCTAGTGGGGCCGGCACCGGGGAGCTGTTTTTT. As protein: CASGAGTGELFF.

The chain recombines TRBV2 with TRBJ1-1, with D maybe TRBD1 (5 bases). With 7 bases removed from V and 0 bases from J, the gap between germline ends came to 9 bases. The V gene's germline CDR1 is SNHLY and CDR2 FYNNEI. The CDR3 covers 13 residues. The CDR3 nucleotides read TGTGCCAGCAAGCGGGGCCTGAACACTGAAGCTTTCTTT. Its protein product is CASKRGLNTEAFF.

The chain couples TRBV6-4 to TRBJ2-7; 12 nucleotides line up with TRBD2. Germline CDR1 reads MRHNA; CDR2 reads SNTAGT. J was trimmed by 3 bases and V by 7 bases; bases with no gene match: 7. This CDR3 is built from 15 residues. The CDR3 here is CASTKTSGRGYEQYF. The CDR3 region has the DNA TGTGCCAGCACGAAGACTAGCGGGAGAGGCTACGAGCAGTACTTC.

In nucleotides, the CDR3 is TGTGCCAGCAGCTTAGTAGCCAGCCGGAACAGCGAGCAGTTCTTC. This gives the protein CASSLVASRNSEQFF. The V gene is TRBV11-3, the J gene TRBJ2-1; D is undetermined. The CDR3 contains 15 residues. With 1 base removed from V and 10 bases from J, the gap between germline ends came to 17 bases. Germline values: CDR1 SGHNT, CDR2 YENEEA.

The V call is TRBV27, the J call TRBJ2-1, with 14 bases lining up with TRBD2. Germline V gives CDR1 MNHEY, CDR2 SMNVEV (reference sequence). With 5 bases clipped from V and 7 bases from J, the junction kept 7 bases outside the gene matches. The CDR3 consists of 16 residues. The CDR3 region is CASSRTTSGRENEQFF. CDR3 coding DNA: TGTGCCAGCAGTCGGACGACTAGCGGGAGGGAGAATGAGCAGTTCTTC.

The J gene is TRBJ1-1, the V gene TRBV25-1; the match to TRBD1 covers 8 bases. This CDR3 region has 15 residues. In germline, CDR1 is MGHDK, CDR2 SYGVNS. V shed 5 bases and J 0 bases; nucleotides not matched to a gene: 5. The CDR3 sequence is CASSTDRAVNTEAFF. In DNA, the CDR3 is TGTGCCAGCAGTACGGACAGGGCCGTGAACACTGAAGCTTTCTTT.

The chain has TRBV11-2 and TRBJ2-1; 7 bases align to TRBD1. V lost 5 bases, J lost 8 bases, and 15 bases stayed unmatched. CDR3 length: 16 amino acids. CDR1 SGHAT and CDR2 FQNNGV come from the germline V gene. This chain's CDR3 is CASSHRQGSSGHEQFF. The CDR3 DNA follows: TGTGCCAGCAGCCACAGACAGGGTAGTAGTGGCCATGAGCAGTTCTTC.